These T cell receptor beta chains were read from a single sample in a study of vaccination effects on CD4 cells after COVID-19. The antigens of these receptors remain unknown. The repertoire was sequenced with immunoSEQ multiplex PCR; TCRdb's copy has only in-frame clones and lacks some. The sample shows around 81,000 clones, 60% to 85% of them seen only once. The sequencing used CD4+ T cells from PBMCs cultured with HCoV-OC43 spike peptides, collected after COVID-19 vaccination. These receptors were taken from a human donor who received a COVID-19 vaccine. The conserved cysteine and the conserved F or W are not part of the CDR3 here.

J gene: TRBJ1-1
V gene: TRBV12-3/TRBV12-4
CDR3 length: 11
CDR3 protein: ASSLYIHTEAF

J gene: TRBJ2-5
V gene: TRBV18
CDR3 length: 12
CDR3 protein: ASSDRTPQETQY

J gene: TRBJ1-6
V gene: TRBV7-9
CDR3 length: 12
CDR3 protein: ASSLAVSNSPLH

J gene: TRBJ1-1
V gene: TRBV6-6
CDR3 length: 12
CDR3 protein: ASSYYGRDTEAF

J gene: TRBJ2-1
V gene: TRBV28
CDR3 length: 12
CDR3 protein: AAHDPRQVNEQF

J gene: TRBJ2-1
V gene: TRBV19
CDR3 length: 12
CDR3 protein: ASSILARNNEQF

J gene: TRBJ2-3
V gene: TRBV19
CDR3 length: 12
CDR3 protein: ASLSSGATDTQY

J gene: TRBJ2-2
V gene: TRBV28
CDR3 length: 14
CDR3 protein: ASSSRAGMRFGELF

J gene: TRBJ1-1
V gene: TRBV5-4
CDR3 length: 14
CDR3 protein: ASSWGQGGSNTEAF

J gene: TRBJ2-5
V gene: TRBV19
CDR3 length: 9
CDR3 protein: ASSLGETQY

J gene: TRBJ1-2
V gene: TRBV2
CDR3 length: 14
CDR3 protein: ASSENPGTGVYGYT

J gene: TRBJ1-1
V gene: TRBV6-5
CDR3 length: 12
CDR3 protein: ASRSGTGNTEAF

J gene: TRBJ1-3
V gene: TRBV9
CDR3 length: 13
CDR3 protein: ASSFSGTRENTIY

J gene: TRBJ1-2
V gene: TRBV6-6
CDR3 length: 13
CDR3 protein: ASSTGGAFINGYT

J gene: TRBJ1-2
V gene: TRBV19
CDR3 length: 12
CDR3 protein: ASSIGTGEGGYT

J gene: TRBJ2-1
V gene: TRBV10-1
CDR3 length: 14
CDR3 protein: ASSEPSGRSYNEQF

J gene: TRBJ2-5
V gene: TRBV10-1
CDR3 length: 14
CDR3 protein: ASSESPGHFQETQY

J gene: TRBJ2-3
V gene: TRBV29-1
CDR3 length: 10
CDR3 protein: SVELSTDTQY

J gene: TRBJ2-5
V gene: TRBV15
CDR3 length: 12
CDR3 protein: ATSRDRGKETQY

J gene: TRBJ1-2
V gene: TRBV29-1
CDR3 length: 10
CDR3 protein: SVERASYGYT

J gene: TRBJ1-3
V gene: TRBV6-4
CDR3 length: 12
CDR3 protein: ASSQTAGSHTIY

J gene: TRBJ1-1
V gene: TRBV7-8
CDR3 length: 11
CDR3 protein: ASSLLFQTSAF

J gene: TRBJ1-2
V gene: TRBV19
CDR3 length: 12
CDR3 protein: ASTLGTEGGSYT

J gene: TRBJ2-5
V gene: TRBV3-1/TRBV3-2
CDR3 length: 12
CDR3 protein: ASSPPGREETQY

J gene: TRBJ1-1
V gene: TRBV6-6
CDR3 length: 11
CDR3 protein: ASSYTANTEAF

J gene: TRBJ1-2
V gene: TRBV28
CDR3 length: 13
CDR3 protein: ASRGTGVRKYGYT

J gene: TRBJ1-2
V gene: TRBV10-3
CDR3 length: 11
CDR3 protein: AISDGVDYGYT

J gene: TRBJ2-1
V gene: TRBV7-2
CDR3 length: 13
CDR3 protein: ASSAGPTSRNEQF

J gene: TRBJ2-2
V gene: TRBV19
CDR3 length: 14
CDR3 protein: ASSILGTGGTGELF

J gene: TRBJ2-2
V gene: TRBV10-2
CDR3 length: 13
CDR3 protein: ASSGRASNTGELF

J gene: TRBJ2-1
V gene: TRBV10-1
CDR3 length: 13
CDR3 protein: ASSESGGNYNEQF

J gene: TRBJ1-1
V gene: TRBV19
CDR3 length: 13
CDR3 protein: ASSPTSGTNTEAF

J gene: TRBJ1-1
V gene: TRBV9
CDR3 length: 11
CDR3 protein: ASSGGWTTEAF

J gene: TRBJ2-1
V gene: TRBV5-1
CDR3 length: 12
CDR3 protein: ASSSPAGKWEQF

J gene: TRBJ1-6
V gene: TRBV2
CDR3 length: 14
CDR3 protein: ASTPLGGASNSPLH

J gene: TRBJ1-1
V gene: TRBV5-1
CDR3 length: 14
CDR3 protein: ASSLGALSMNTEAF

J gene: TRBJ2-3
V gene: TRBV7-9
CDR3 length: 12
CDR3 protein: ASSLSGGTDTQY

J gene: TRBJ1-2
V gene: TRBV3-1/TRBV3-2
CDR3 length: 14
CDR3 protein: ASSPSTGTANYGYT

J gene: TRBJ2-2
V gene: TRBV6-4
CDR3 length: 12
CDR3 protein: ASSAQGSGGELF

J gene: TRBJ1-3
V gene: TRBV18
CDR3 length: 13
CDR3 protein: ASSPGRSSGNTIY

J gene: TRBJ1-1
V gene: TRBV5-8
CDR3 length: 9
CDR3 protein: ASRRVSEAF

J gene: TRBJ1-4
V gene: TRBV29-1
CDR3 length: 11
CDR3 protein: SVRGSTNEKLF

J gene: TRBJ1-1
V gene: TRBV7-8
CDR3 length: 14
CDR3 protein: ASSDPGQGLNTEAF

J gene: TRBJ1-4
V gene: TRBV6-6
CDR3 length: 11
CDR3 protein: ASSIATNEKLF

J gene: TRBJ2-1
V gene: TRBV29-1
CDR3 length: 11
CDR3 protein: SVGGYTWNEQF

J gene: TRBJ2-5
V gene: TRBV5-1
CDR3 length: 11
CDR3 protein: ASSLTGAETQY

J gene: TRBJ1-1
V gene: TRBV29-1
CDR3 length: 9
CDR3 protein: SVSKNTEAF

J gene: TRBJ1-2
V gene: TRBV15
CDR3 length: 14
CDR3 protein: ATSRDEGQGDYGYT

J gene: TRBJ1-3
V gene: TRBV27
CDR3 length: 14
CDR3 protein: ASSLTGTGVGNTIY

J gene: TRBJ2-5
V gene: TRBV4-1
CDR3 length: 11
CDR3 protein: ASSQDYVKTQY

J gene: TRBJ1-1
V gene: TRBV5-1
CDR3 length: 13
CDR3 protein: ASSLDDRGWTEAF

J gene: TRBJ1-2
V gene: TRBV15
CDR3 length: 14
CDR3 protein: ATSRLSWGSGGGYT

J gene: TRBJ1-2
V gene: TRBV2
CDR3 length: 12
CDR3 protein: ASSDSLTNYGYT

J gene: TRBJ1-3
V gene: TRBV19
CDR3 length: 15
CDR3 protein: ASSTRTGGASGNTIY

J gene: TRBJ1-3
V gene: TRBV7-2
CDR3 length: 17
CDR3 protein: ASSLFGVGLLGSGNTIY